This record covers a single T cell receptor beta chain. Antigen: not known. Starting from PBMCs, sorting isolated CD4+ and CD8+ T cells. cDNA reverse transcribed from extracted RNA served as the sequencing template. Measured with immunoSEQ multiplex PCR; TCRdb has only the in-frame clones, and not every one. The sample records over 200,000 clones, around 62% being singletons. The data stem from a study of CD8+ T cells in alopecia areata. Study context: A 6-month period off drug followed tofacitinib, which lasted 6 to 18 months.

Whole-study findings and limits: Elevated clonality characterized lesional scalp relative to normal scalp, particularly in alopecia totalis/universalis.

CDR1 and CDR2 (germline): LNHNV, YYDKDF (reference sequence). V was trimmed by 5 bases and J by 9 bases, leaving 20 bases between them. This CDR3 spans 15 amino acids. The receptor's source is a human donor with alopecia areata. The sample in question was CD4+ T cells sorted from blood, obtained at week 0. The chain couples TRBV15 to TRBJ2-1; D might be TRBD1 or TRBD2, each matching 5 bases. CDR3 in amino acids: CATSVHSGTLGEQFF. The DNA of the CDR3 is TGTGCCACCAGCGTTCACTCCGGGACCCTGGGTGAGCAGTTCTTC.